A selection of T cell receptor beta chains follows, all from one sample in a study of breast tumors, draining lymph nodes, adjacent tissues. From the multiplex PCR reads, TCRdb called clonotypes with MiXCR, one entry per CDR3 protein. Among 250,000 or so distinct CDR3 sequences listed, roughly 31% were seen once. The sequencing sample was made of axillary lymph node tissue. These receptors all stem from a female donor with breast cancer. Some clones in this sample may be carry-over from other donors' samples. Both conserved end residues are part of each CDR3. D genes are given only for firm matches. A clone size is listed for some rows: how often the clone was seen (once, few, many), or a class if it is expanded.

-	TRBD1	TRBV27	TRBJ2-3	TGTGCCAGCAAGCGGACAGGGGGCACAGATACGCAGTATTTT	CASKRTGGTDTQYF
-	-	TRBV12-5	TRBJ2-3	TGTGCTAGTGGTGTGGTACCGGGAACTAGCACAGATACGCAGTATTTT	CASGVVPGTSTDTQYF
many	TRBD1	TRBV9	TRBJ1-2	TGTGCCAGCAGCGGACAGGGTTCCCATTATGGCTACACCTTC	CASSGQGSHYGYTF
many	-	TRBV20-1	TRBJ2-1	TGCAGTGCTAGAGCGGTCGCGAAAGAGCAGTTCTTC	CSARAVAKEQFF
-	TRBD1	TRBV4-1	TRBJ2-7	TGCGCCAGCAGCCTCAGGACAGGGGAATACGAGCAGTACTTC	CASSLRTGEYEQYF
many	TRBD2	TRBV24-1	TRBJ2-5	TGTGCCACCAGTGCCAACCCGGCTACGCCTAGCGGGAATAAAGAGACCCAGTACTTC	CATSANPATPSGNKETQYF
many	-	TRBV6-1	TRBJ2-6	TGTGCCAGCAGTGGCCAACGGGCCAACGTCCTGACTTTC	CASSGQRANVLTF
few	-	TRBV6-4	TRBJ2-2	TGTGCCAGCAGCCCCACTCGCTCCGCCGGGGAGCTGTTTTTT	CASSPTRSAGELFF
many	-	TRBV11-3	TRBJ2-2	TGTGCCAGCAGCTCGACCCGACCCGGGGAGCTGTTTTTT	CASSSTRPGELFF
many	TRBD2	TRBV5-1	TRBJ2-1	TGCGCCACGCGGACTAGCGGGACCTACAATGAGCAGTTCTTC	CATRTSGTYNEQFF
many	-	TRBV11-2	TRBJ2-5	TGTGCCAGCAGCTCTCAGTTGGGGACCCAGTACTTC	CASSSQLGTQYF
many	-	TRBV6-6	TRBJ2-7	TGTGCCAGCAGTTCGGGACATCTCTACGAGCAGTACTTC	CASSSGHLYEQYF
many	-	TRBV7-8	TRBJ2-3	TGTGCCAGCAGCTTAGTGGGGGAGGACACAGATACGCAGTATTTT	CASSLVGEDTDTQYF
many	-	TRBV19	TRBJ2-1	TGTGCCAGTAGTATGGCGGGACGTCCGAGGGATGAGCAGTTCTTC	CASSMAGRPRDEQFF
many	-	TRBV4-1	TRBJ1-3	TGCGCCAGCAGCCAAGATCGTCTTACTGGAAACACCATATATTTT	CASSQDRLTGNTIYF
few	-	TRBV3-1	TRBJ1-2	TGTGCCAGCAGCCAAGACAGGGCTGCTGGCTACACCTTC	CASSQDRAAGYTF
many	-	TRBV19	TRBJ2-7	TGTGCCAGTAGTATAGATTGGTCTACCTACGAGCAGTACTTC	CASSIDWSTYEQYF
-	TRBD2	TRBV10-2	TRBJ2-2	TGCGCCAACAGGGAGACTAGCGGGAGGGGCACCGGGGAGCTGTTTTTT	CANRETSGRGTGELFF
-	-	TRBV10-2	TRBJ2-3	TGCGCCAGCAGTGCAGGGTCCCGGGGTTACAATGAGCAGTATTTT	CASSAGSRGYNEQYF
-	TRBD2	TRBV5-6	TRBJ2-5	TGTGCCAGCAGCTCCAGGCGGGGGGACCAGTACTTC	CASSSRRGDQYF
few	-	TRBV7-6	TRBJ2-5	TGTGCCAGCGGCTTAGTACCGGGACGCCAAGAGACCCAGTACTTC	CASGLVPGRQETQYF
many	TRBD1	TRBV4-1	TRBJ2-7	TGCGCCAGCAGCCTTCCCGCCCGGACAGGGTACTCCTACGAGCAGTACTTC	CASSLPARTGYSYEQYF
many	TRBD1	TRBV20-1	TRBJ1-2	TGCAGTGCTCCAAGGACAGGGGATGGCTACACCTTC	CSAPRTGDGYTF
-	-	TRBV20-1	TRBJ2-6	TGCAGTACTCCGGCGCACAAAGATCCCTCTGGGGCCAACGTCCTGACCTTC	CSTPAHKDPSGANVLTF
many	-	TRBV2	TRBJ1-5	TGTGCCAGCAGTGGGGGGAAGGATCAGCCCCAGCATTTT	CASSGGKDQPQHF
many	TRBD2	TRBV20-1	TRBJ2-3	TGCAGTGCTAGAGCGCCGACTAGCGGCACAGATACGCAGTATTTT	CSARAPTSGTDTQYF
many	-	TRBV6-9	TRBJ2-7	TGTGCCAGTTTCGGGGCACGAACCTCCTACGAGCAGTACTTC	CASFGARTSYEQYF
many	-	TRBV5-1	TRBJ2-1	TGCGCCAGCAGCTTGGAGGGCGGGGACAATGAGCAGTTCTTC	CASSLEGGDNEQFF
few	TRBD2	TRBV6-5	TRBJ2-2	TGTGCCAGCAAACGCGGGAGGATGGCCGGGGAGCTGTTTTTT	CASKRGRMAGELFF
many	-	TRBV30	TRBJ2-7	TGTGCCTGGAGTCGGACAGAATACGAGCAGTACTTC	CAWSRTEYEQYF
-	TRBD1	TRBV28	TRBJ2-5	TGTGCCAGCCGACAGGGGGGGGGAGAGACCCAGTACTTC	CASRQGGGETQYF
-	-	TRBV5-5	TRBJ2-7	TGTGCCAGCAGTATACCGGGACCTCACTACGAGCAGTACTTC	CASSIPGPHYEQYF
many	TRBD2	TRBV20-1	TRBJ2-5	TGCAGTGCTAGTGGGCTAGCGGGAGGGGGTTCTGAGACCCAGTACTTC	CSASGLAGGGSETQYF
many	TRBD1	TRBV9	TRBJ1-2	TGTGCCAGCAGTCCTCAGCCGGACAGGGAATATGGCTACACCTTC	CASSPQPDREYGYTF
many	-	TRBV3-1	TRBJ2-3	TGTGCCAGCAGCCCCGGACTGTCCAACACAGATACGCAGTATTTT	CASSPGLSNTDTQYF
many	-	TRBV7-2	TRBJ1-2	TGTGCCAGCACCCTGACGGTGCGTGGCTACACCTTC	CASTLTVRGYTF
-	TRBD2	TRBV7-9	TRBJ2-3	TGTGCCAGCGGGACTAGCGGGAGGGTCAGCACAGATACGCAGTATTTT	CASGTSGRVSTDTQYF
-	TRBD2	TRBV28	TRBJ2-1	TGTGCCATTGCGCTAGCGGGCCGCAATGAGCAGTTCTTC	CAIALAGRNEQFF
-	TRBD1	TRBV28	TRBJ1-4	TGTGCCGGCAGTTTGGGACAGTTTAATGAAAAACTGTTTTTT	CAGSLGQFNEKLFF
-	-	TRBV4-2	TRBJ2-3	TGTGCCAGCAGCCAAGATCAGTCCCGCTCTACCAACCTAAGGGCAGATACGCAGTATTTT	CASSQDQSRSTNLRADTQYF
many	TRBD2	TRBV5-5	TRBJ2-5	TGTGCCAGCAGCCGTAGGACTAGCGTCGGGGAGACCCAGTACTTC	CASSRRTSVGETQYF
many	TRBD1	TRBV6-5	TRBJ2-7	TGTGCCAGCACGCCTACAAACAGGGGCTACGAGCAGTACTTC	CASTPTNRGYEQYF
many	-	TRBV5-1	TRBJ2-5	TGCGCCAGCAGTTTACAGAAGTATCAAGAGACCCAGTACTTC	CASSLQKYQETQYF
many	-	TRBV20-1	TRBJ1-5	TGCAGTGCTAGAGTAGCAGTCAATAGCAATCAGCCCCAGCATTTT	CSARVAVNSNQPQHF
many	TRBD2	TRBV5-1	TRBJ2-7	TGCGCCAGCAGCTCCCCGGGACTAGCGATCGACGAGCAGTACTTC	CASSSPGLAIDEQYF
-	-	TRBV12-3/TRBV12-4	TRBJ2-1	TGTGCCAGCTATCGCGAAGGTGGTTACAATGAGCAGTTCTTC	CASYREGGYNEQFF
many	-	TRBV9	TRBJ2-7	TGTGCCAGCAGCGTAGCCGCGGGACTCTCCTACGAGCAGTACTTC	CASSVAAGLSYEQYF
many	-	TRBV5-8	TRBJ2-6	TGTGCCAGCAGCCTCAAAAAAAGCTCTGGGGCCAACGTCCTGACTTTC	CASSLKKSSGANVLTF
many	-	TRBV6-6	TRBJ1-2	TGTGCCAGCAGTCACTCCCCGGGGGGCGATGGCTACACCTTC	CASSHSPGGDGYTF
many	TRBD1	TRBV19	TRBJ1-5	TGTGCCAGTAGTGTGGGACAGGCGGCGAATCAGCCCCAGCATTTT	CASSVGQAANQPQHF